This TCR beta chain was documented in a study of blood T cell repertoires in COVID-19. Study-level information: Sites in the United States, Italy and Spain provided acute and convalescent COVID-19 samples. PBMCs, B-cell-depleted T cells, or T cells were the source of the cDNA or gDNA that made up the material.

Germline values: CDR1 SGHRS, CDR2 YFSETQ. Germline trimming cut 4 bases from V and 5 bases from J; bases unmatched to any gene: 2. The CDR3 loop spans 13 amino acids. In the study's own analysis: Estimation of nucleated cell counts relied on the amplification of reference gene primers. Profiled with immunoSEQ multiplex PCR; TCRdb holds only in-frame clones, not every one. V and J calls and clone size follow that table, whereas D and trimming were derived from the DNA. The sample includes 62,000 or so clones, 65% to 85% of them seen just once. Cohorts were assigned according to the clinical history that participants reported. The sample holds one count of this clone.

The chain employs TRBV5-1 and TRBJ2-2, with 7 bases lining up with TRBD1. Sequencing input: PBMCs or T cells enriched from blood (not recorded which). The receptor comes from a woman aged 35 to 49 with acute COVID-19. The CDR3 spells CASSPQGTGELFF. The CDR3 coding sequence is TGCGCCAGCAGCCCACAGGGGACCGGGGAGCTGTTTTTT.